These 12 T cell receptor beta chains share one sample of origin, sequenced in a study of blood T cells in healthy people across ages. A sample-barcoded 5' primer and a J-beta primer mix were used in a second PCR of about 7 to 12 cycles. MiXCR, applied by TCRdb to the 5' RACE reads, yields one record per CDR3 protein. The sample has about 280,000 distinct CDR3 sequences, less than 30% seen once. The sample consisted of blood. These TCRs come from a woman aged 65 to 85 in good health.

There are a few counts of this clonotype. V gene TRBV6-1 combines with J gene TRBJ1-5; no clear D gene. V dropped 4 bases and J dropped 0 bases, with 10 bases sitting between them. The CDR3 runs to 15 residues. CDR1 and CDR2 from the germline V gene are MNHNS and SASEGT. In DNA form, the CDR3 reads TGTGCCAGCAGTGGCGGCAGGAGTAGCAATCAGCCCCAGCATTTT. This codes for CASSGGRSSNQPQHF.

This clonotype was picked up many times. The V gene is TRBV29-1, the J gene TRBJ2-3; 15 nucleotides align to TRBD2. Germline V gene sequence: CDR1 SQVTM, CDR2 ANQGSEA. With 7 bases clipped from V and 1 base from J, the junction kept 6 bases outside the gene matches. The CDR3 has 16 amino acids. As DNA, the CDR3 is TGCAGCGCGGCGGGACTAGCGGGAGGAGGCACAGATACGCAGTATTTT. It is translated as CSAAGLAGGGTDTQYF.

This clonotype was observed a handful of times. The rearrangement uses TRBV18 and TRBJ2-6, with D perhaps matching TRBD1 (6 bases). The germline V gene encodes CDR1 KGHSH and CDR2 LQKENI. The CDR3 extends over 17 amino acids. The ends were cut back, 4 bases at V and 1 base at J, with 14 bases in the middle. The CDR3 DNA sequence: TGTGCCAGCTCACAATTTCCCGGACAGTCTGGGGCCAACGTCCTGACTTTC. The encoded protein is CASSQFPGQSGANVLTF.

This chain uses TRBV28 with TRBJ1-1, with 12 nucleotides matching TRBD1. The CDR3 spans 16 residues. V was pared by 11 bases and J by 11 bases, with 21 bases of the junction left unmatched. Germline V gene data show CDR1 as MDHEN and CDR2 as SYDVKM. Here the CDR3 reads CAALPPGQGALSGAFF. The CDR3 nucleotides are TGTGCCGCCCTCCCCCCGGGACAGGGGGCGCTCAGTGGGGCTTTCTTT. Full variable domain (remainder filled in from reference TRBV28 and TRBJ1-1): DVKVTQSSRYLVKRTGEKVFLECVQDMDHENMFWYRQDPGLGLRLIYFSYDVKMKEKGDIPEGYSVSREKKERFSLILESASTNQTSMYLCAALPPGQGALSGAFFGQGTRLTVV.

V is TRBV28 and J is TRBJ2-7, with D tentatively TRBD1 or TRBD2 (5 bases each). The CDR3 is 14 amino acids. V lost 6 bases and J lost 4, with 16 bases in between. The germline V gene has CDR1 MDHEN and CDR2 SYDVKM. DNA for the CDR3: TGTGCCAGCAGAGAGGGACCAAAGATTTACGAGCAGTACTTC. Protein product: CASREGPKIYEQYF.

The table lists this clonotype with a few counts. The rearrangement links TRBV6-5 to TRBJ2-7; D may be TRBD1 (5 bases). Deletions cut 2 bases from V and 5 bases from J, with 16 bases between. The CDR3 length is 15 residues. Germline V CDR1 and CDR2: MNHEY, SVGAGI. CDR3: CASSYDGQGGDEQYF. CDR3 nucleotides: TGTGCCAGCAGTTACGACGGGCAGGGTGGGGACGAGCAGTACTTC.

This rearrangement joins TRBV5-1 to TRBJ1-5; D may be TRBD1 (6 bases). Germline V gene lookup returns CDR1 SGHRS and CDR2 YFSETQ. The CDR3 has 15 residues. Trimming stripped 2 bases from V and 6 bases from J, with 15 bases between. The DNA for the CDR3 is TGCGCCAGCAGCTTTGGAGCAGGGGAAGGTCAGCCCCAGCATTTT. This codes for CASSFGAGEGQPQHF.

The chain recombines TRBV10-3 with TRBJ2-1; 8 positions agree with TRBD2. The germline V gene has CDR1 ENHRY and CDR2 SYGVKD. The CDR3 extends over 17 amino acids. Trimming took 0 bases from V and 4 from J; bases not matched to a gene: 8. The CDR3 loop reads CAISESNAGGGYNEQFF. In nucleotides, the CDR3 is TGTGCCATCAGTGAGTCGAATGCGGGGGGTGGATACAATGAGCAGTTCTTC.

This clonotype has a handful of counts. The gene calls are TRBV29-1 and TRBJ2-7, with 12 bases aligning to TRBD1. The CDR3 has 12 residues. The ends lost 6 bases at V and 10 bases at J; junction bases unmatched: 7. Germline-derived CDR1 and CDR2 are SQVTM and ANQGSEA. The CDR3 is CSVGDRGRLQYF. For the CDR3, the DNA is TGCAGCGTAGGGGACAGGGGGCGCTTACAGTACTTC.

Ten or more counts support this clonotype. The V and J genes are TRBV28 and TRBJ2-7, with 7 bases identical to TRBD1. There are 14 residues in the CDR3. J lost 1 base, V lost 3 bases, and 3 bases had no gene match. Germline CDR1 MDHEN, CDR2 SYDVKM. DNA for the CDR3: TGTGCCAGCAGTTTGCGACAGGGTTCCTACGAGCAGTACTTC. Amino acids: CASSLRQGSYEQYF.

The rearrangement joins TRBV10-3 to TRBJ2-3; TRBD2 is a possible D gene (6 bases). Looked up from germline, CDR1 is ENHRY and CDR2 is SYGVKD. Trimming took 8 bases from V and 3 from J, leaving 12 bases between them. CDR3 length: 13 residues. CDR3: CAIGGSGTDTQYF. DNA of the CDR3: TGTGCCATCGGTGGAAGCGGGACAGATACGCAGTATTTT.

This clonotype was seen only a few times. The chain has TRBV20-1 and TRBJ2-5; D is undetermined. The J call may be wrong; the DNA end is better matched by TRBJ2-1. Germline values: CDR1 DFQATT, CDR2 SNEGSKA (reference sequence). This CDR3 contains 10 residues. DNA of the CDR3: TGCAGTGCTTTTACTAATGAGCAGTTCTTC. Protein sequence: CSAFTNEQFF.